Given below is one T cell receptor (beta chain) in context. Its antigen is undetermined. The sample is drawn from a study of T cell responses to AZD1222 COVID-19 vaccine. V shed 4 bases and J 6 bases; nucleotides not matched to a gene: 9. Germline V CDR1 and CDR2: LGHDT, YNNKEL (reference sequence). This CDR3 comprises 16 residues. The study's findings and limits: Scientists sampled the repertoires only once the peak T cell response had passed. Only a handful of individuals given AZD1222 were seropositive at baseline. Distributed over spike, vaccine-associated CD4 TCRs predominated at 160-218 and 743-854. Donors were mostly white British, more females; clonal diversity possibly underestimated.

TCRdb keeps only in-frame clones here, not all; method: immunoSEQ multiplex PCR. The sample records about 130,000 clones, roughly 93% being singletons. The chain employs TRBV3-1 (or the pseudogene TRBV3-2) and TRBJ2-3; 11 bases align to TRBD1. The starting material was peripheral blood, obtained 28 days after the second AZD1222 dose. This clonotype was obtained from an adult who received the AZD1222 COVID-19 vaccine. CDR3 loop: CASSPRTGGAMDTQYF. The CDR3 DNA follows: TGTGCCAGCAGCCCACGGACAGGGGGCGCGATGGATACGCAGTATTTT.